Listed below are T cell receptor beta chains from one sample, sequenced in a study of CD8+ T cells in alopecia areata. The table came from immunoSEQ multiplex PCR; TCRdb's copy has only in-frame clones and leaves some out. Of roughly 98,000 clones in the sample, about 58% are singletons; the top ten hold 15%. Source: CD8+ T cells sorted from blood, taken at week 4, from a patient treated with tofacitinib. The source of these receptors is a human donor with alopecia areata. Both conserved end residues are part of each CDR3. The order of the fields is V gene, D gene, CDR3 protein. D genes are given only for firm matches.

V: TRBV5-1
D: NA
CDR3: CASSLVMNEQYF

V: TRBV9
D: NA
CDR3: CASSPTPGIPYNEQFF

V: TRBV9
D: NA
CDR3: CASSSQGYEQYF

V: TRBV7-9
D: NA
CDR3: CASSLELNHRDEQFF

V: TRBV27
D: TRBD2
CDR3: CASSSPSSGTSYEQYF

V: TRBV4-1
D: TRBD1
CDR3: CASSQAGTGGYEQYF

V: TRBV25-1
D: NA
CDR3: CASSVGHEQFF

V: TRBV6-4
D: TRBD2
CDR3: CASSLYSGRTDTQYF

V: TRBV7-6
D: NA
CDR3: CASSYTGRTEAFF

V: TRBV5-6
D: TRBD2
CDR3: CASSTTPSGGYTGELFF

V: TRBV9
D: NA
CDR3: CASSVGTFPNTEAFF

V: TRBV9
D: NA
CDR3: CASSVDSNRGNTIYF

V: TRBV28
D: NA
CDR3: CASSLGVVQVVGELFF

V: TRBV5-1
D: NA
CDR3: CASSLDGNSSYEQYF

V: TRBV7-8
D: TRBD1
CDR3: CASSPWDRLNTEAFF

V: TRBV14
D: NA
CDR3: CASSQDSPGTASYEQYF

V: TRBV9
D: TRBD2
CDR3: CASSVVVAGDHNEQFF

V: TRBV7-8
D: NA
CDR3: CASSPSWGTGSYEQYF

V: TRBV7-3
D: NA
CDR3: CASSSGPGF

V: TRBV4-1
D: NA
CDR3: CASSQSGTDTQYF

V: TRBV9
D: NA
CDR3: CASSVWSGYSYNEQFF

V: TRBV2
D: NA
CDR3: CASRDGDGATRAF

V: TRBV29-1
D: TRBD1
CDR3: CSPARDRSCEQYF

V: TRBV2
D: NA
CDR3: CASLRGSITDTQYF

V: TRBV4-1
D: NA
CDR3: CASSQGPEGNTEAFF

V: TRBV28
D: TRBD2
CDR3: CASNLSGSGADTQYF

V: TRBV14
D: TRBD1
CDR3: CASRDRGNTEAFF

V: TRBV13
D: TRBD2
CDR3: CASSLRLAGNTGELFF

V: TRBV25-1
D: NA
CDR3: CASSELRDFSYEQYF

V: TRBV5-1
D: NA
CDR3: CASSKYGRGGSTETQYF

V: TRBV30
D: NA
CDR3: CAWSLMSSYNEQFF

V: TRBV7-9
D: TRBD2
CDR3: CASRSSGGRAVLETQYF

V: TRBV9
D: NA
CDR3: CASSANWGPQTQYF

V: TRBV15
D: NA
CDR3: CATSERGAGANVLTF

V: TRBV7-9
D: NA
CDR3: CASSFGSTEAFF

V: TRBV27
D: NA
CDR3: CASSNTGELFF

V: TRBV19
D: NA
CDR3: CASSIGAKETQYF

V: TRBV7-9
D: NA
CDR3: CASSSPLSQRQYF

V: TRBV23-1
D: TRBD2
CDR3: CASSQSRASGRANTDTQYF

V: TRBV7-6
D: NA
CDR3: CASSLGSSTEQYF

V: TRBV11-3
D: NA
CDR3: CASSYSGGSEQYF

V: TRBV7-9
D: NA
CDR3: CASSINEQFF